The clone carrying this TCR beta chain was detected only a few times. V was cut by 2 bases and J by 3 bases, with 13 bases left in between. The CDR3 extends over 15 amino acids. This record comes from a study of identical twins. cDNA carried unique molecular identifiers, and a universal primer site was added by template switching. TCRdb ran MiXCR on the 5' RACE reads and lists one entry per CDR3 protein. Altogether roughly 250,000 distinct CDR3 sequences are present, around 15% being singletons, with the ten largest covering around 9%. Healthy Caucasian donors formed the entire cohort. This chain joins TRBV12-3 or TRBV12-4 and TRBJ1-2, with D unclear. Material for sequencing was memory (CD45RO+) T cells sorted from blood. This receptor was taken from a young woman in good health. CDR3 nucleotide sequence: TGTGCCAGCAGTTTACATCCGACAAAAGACTATGGCTACACCTTC. Translated: CASSLHPTKDYGYTF.